This T cell receptor (beta chain) emerged from a study of T cells expressing NK-cell markers (dated by TCRdb to 2018 to 2020). Regarding the research as a whole: In sorted CD3+CD56+NKG2C+, CD3+CD56+NKG2C- and CD3+CD56-NKG2C+ T-cell subsets from several donors, TCR beta-chain repertoires were profiled. Among the eight sequenced donors, only one was HCMV-seronegative, while the other seven were HCMV-seropositive. The study sequenced eight donors, all healthy volunteers chosen at random: three men and five women. The libraries were sequenced on Illumina HiSeq 2000/2500, MiSeq or NextSeq, producing 2 x 150 bp reads.

Results and caveats for the whole study, not just this receptor: Those dominant clonotypes were again the most abundant among CD3+CD56-NKG2C+ cells in several donors, at roughly 28.3-65%. Whether the expanded NKG2C-expressing T cell clones were specific for HCMV antigens was left unclear. In 5 to 7 donors, the dominant CD3+CD56+NKG2C+ clonotypes ranked among the top 10 CD8+ clonotypes, making up about 1.0-7.5% of CD8+ T cells.

Details on this clonotype: Its antigen is unknown.

CDR1 LGHNA and CDR2 YNFKEQ are derived from the germline V gene. The CDR3 numbers 19 residues from cysteine through phenylalanine. Only the protein sequence is given. Sequenced on an Illumina HiSeq 2000. The TCR beta cDNA libraries were made using 5'RACE template switching, a step that added both a universal primer site and unique molecular identifiers. Synthesis of cDNA was primed from the TCR beta constant segment and was followed by two consecutive PCR amplification steps. The paper's data handling went like this. MIGEC handled demultiplexing of the reads and grouping by UMI, while MiTCR was used to assemble and quantify clonotypes. To exclude erroneous sequences, only TCR cDNA sequences supported by at least two reads were retained. The tcR package was used for downstream repertoire analysis, and clonotypes were matched across fractions by CDR3 nucleotide sequence plus V segment. VDJmatch was used to annotate antigen specificity against VDJdb, with one amino acid substitution allowed in CDR3. Once TCRdb had reprocessed the reads, it stored one entry per CDR3 protein sequence and supplied no DNA. The V and J calls follow TCRdb's processing rather than the paper's. The sample table on file contains about 160,000 distinct CDR3 sequences. Together, the top ten hold about 18% of the sample.

HCMV-specific IgG was detected in serum with a commercial ELISA kit to determine HCMV serostatus. Peripheral blood mononuclear cells were isolated from blood by Ficoll density gradient centrifugation. The rearranged segments are TRBV4-2 and TRBJ2-6; TCRdb indicates TRBD2, and absent DNA this call remains unverified. This sequence originates from a woman between 18 and 75 years old in good health. The sample consisted of blood T cells: a sorted CD56 or NKG2C T cell subset, CD4+ or CD8+ T cells, or bulk PBMC T cells (not recorded which). The CDR3 protein sequence reads: CASSQGLAGGSPGANVLTF.